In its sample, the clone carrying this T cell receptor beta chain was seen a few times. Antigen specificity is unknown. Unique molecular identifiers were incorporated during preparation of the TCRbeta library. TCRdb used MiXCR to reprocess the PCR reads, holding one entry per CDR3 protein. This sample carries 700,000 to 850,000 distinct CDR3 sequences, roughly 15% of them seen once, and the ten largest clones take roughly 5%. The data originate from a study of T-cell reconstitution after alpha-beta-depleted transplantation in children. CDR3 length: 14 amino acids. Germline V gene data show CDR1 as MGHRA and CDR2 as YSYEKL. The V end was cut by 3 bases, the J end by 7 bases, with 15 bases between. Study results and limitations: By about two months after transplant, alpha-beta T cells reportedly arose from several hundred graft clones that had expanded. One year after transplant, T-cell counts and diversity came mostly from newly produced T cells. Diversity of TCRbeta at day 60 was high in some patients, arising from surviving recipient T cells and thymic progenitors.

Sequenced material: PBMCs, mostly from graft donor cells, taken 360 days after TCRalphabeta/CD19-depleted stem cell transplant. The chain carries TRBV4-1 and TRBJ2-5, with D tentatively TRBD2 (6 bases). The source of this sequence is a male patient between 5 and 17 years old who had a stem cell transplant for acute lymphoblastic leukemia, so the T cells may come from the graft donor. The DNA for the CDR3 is TGCGCCAGCAGCCACGGGACTTTAGGTGGGACCCAGTACTTC. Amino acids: CASSHGTLGGTQYF.